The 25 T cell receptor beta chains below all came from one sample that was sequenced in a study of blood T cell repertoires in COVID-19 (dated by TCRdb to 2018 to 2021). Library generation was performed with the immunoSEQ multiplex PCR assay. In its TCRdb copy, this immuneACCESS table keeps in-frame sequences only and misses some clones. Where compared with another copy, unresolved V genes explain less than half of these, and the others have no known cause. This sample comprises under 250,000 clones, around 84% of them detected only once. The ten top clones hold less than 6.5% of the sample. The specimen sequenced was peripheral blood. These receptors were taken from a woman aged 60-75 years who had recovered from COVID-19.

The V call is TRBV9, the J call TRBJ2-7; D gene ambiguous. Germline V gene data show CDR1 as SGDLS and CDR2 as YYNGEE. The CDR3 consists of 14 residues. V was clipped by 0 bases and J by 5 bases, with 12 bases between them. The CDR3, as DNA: TGTGCCAGCAGCGTAGCTACGACATCCGACGAGCAGTACTTC. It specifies CASSVATTSDEQYF.

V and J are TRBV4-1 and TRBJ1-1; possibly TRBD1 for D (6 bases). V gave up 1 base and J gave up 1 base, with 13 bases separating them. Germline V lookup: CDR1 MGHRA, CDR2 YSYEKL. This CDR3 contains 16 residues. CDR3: CASSQGRDNRNTEAFF. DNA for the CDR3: TGCGCCAGCAGCCAAGGACGGGACAACCGGAACACTGAAGCTTTCTTT.

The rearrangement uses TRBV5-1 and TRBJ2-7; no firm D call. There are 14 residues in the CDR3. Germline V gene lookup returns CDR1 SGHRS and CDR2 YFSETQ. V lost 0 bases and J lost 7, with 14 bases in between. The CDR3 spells CASSLGASVGEQYF. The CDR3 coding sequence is TGCGCCAGCAGCTTGGGGGCATCTGTTGGGGAGCAGTACTTC.

The CDR3, as DNA: TGTGCCAGCAGCGTGAGGGCTAGCAATCAGCCCCAGCATTTT. Translating gives CASSVRASNQPQHF. The chain joins TRBV5-6 to TRBJ1-5; D gene unclear. Trimming shortened V by 4 bases and J by 0 bases, and 8 bases separated the two germline ends. The CDR3 runs 14 residues. CDR1 is SGHDT, CDR2 YYEEEE, per germline. Filled out from reference TRBV5-6 and TRBJ1-5, the complete variable domain reads DAGVTQSPTHLIKTRGQQVTLRCSPKSGHDTVSWYQQALGQGPQFIFQYYEEEERQRGNFPDRFSGHQFPNYSSELNVNALLLGDSALYLCASSVRASNQPQHFGDGTRLSIL.

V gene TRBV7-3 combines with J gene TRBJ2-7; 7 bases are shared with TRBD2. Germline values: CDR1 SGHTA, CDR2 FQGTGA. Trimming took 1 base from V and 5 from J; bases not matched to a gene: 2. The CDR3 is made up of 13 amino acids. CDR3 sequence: CASSLIRGDEQYF. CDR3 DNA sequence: TGTGCCAGCAGCTTAATCCGGGGGGACGAGCAGTACTTC.

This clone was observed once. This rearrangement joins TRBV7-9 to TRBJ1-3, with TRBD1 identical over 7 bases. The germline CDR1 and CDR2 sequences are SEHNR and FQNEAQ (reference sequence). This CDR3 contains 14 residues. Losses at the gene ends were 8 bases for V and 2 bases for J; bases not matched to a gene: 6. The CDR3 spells CASGIQGAGNTIYF. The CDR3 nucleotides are TGTGCCAGCGGGATTCAGGGGGCTGGAAACACCATATATTTT.

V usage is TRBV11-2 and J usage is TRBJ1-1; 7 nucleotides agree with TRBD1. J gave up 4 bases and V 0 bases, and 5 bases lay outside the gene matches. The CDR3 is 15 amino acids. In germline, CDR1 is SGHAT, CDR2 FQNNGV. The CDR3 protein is CASSLDGAGGTEAFF. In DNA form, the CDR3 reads TGTGCCAGCAGCTTAGATGGGGCAGGGGGCACTGAAGCTTTCTTT.

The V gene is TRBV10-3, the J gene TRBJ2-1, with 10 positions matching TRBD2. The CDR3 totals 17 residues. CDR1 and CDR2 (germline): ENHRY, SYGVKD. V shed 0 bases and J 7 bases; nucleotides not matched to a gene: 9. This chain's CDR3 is CAISESLGSGGHNEQFF. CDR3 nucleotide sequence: TGTGCCATCAGTGAGTCGTTGGGTAGCGGGGGGCATAATGAGCAGTTCTTC.

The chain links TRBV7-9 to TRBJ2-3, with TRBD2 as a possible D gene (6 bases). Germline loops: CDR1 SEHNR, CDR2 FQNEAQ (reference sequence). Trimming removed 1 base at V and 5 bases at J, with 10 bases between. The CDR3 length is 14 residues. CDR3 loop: CASSLDGEEDTQYF. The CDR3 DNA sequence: TGTGCCAGCAGCTTAGACGGGGAGGAAGATACGCAGTATTTT.

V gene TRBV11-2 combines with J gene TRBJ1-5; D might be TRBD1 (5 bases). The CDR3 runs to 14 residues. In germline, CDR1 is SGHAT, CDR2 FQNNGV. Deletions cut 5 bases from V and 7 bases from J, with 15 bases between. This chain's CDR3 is CASSGDGEGQPQHF. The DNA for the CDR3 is TGTGCCAGCAGCGGGGACGGGGAGGGGCAGCCCCAGCATTTT.

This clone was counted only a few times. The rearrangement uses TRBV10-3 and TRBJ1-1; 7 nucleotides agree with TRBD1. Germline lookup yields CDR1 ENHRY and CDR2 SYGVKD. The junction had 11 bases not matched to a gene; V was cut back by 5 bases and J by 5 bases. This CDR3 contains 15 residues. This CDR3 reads CAISPRQGRGTEAFF. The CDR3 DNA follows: TGTGCCATCAGTCCCAGACAGGGCCGAGGGACTGAAGCTTTCTTT.

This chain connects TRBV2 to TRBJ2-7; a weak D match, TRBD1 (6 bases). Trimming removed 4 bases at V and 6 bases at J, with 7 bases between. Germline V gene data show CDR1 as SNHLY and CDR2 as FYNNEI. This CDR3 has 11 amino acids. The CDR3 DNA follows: TGTGCCAGCAGTGGAGGGGGCGAGCAGTACTTC. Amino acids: CASSGGGEQYF.

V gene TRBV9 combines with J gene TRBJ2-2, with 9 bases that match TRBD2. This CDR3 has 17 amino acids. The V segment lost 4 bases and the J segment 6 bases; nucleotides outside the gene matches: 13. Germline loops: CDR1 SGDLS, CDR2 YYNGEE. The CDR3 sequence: CASSTPRGGGGPGELFF. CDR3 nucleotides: TGTGCCAGCAGCACCCCGCGGGGGGGCGGCGGTCCCGGGGAGCTGTTTTTT.

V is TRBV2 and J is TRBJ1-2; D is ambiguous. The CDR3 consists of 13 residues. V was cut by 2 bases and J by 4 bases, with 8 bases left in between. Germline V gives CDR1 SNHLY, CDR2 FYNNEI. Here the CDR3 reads CASSENLAYGYTF. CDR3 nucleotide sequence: TGTGCCAGCAGTGAAAATCTAGCCTATGGCTACACCTTC.

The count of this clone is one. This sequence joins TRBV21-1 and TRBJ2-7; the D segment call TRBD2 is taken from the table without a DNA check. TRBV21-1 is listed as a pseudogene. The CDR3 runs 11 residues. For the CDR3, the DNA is TGTGCCAGCAGCATGAGCTACGAGCAGTACTTC. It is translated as CASSMSYEQYF.

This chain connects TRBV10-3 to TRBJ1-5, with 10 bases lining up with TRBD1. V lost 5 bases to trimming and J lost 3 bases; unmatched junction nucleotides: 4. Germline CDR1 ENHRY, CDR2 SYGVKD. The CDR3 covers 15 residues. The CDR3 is CAISMGQGNNQPQHF. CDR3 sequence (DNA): TGTGCCATCAGTATGGGACAGGGGAACAATCAGCCCCAGCATTTT.

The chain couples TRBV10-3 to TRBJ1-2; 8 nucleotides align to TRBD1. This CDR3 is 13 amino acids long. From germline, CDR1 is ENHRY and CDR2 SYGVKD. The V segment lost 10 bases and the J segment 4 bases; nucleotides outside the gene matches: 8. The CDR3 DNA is TGTGCCACGGGCCGGGACAGGTCCTATGGCTACACCTTC. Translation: CATGRDRSYGYTF.

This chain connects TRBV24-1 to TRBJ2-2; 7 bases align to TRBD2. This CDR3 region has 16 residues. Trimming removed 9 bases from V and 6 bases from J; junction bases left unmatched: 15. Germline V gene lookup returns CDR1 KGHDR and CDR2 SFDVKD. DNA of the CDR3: TGTGCCACCCCCGTTTCAACGGGGGGTCTCGCCGGGGAGCTGTTTTTT. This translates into CATPVSTGGLAGELFF.

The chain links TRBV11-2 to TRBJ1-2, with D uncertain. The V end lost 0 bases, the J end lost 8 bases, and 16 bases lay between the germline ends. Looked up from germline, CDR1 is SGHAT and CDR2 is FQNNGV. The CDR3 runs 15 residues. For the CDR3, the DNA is TGTGCCAGCAGCTTAGATGCGGACTCCCTGTGGGGCTACACCTTC. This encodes CASSLDADSLWGYTF.

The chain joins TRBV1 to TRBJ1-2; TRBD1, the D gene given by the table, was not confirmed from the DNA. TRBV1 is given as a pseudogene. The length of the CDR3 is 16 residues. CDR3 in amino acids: CTSSQDGHRGRYGYTF. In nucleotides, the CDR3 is TGCACCAGCAGCCAAGACGGGCACAGGGGGAGGTATGGCTACACCTTC.

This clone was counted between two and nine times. In DNA form, the CDR3 reads TGTGCCAGCAGCCTCCGGACAGGAGGGAATGAAAAACTGTTTTTT. It specifies CASSLRTGGNEKLFF. The chain joins TRBV9 to TRBJ1-4; 7 positions agree with TRBD1. Germline V CDR1 and CDR2: SGDLS, YYNGEE. The ends lost 4 bases at V and 5 bases at J; junction bases unmatched: 8. This CDR3 is built from 15 residues.

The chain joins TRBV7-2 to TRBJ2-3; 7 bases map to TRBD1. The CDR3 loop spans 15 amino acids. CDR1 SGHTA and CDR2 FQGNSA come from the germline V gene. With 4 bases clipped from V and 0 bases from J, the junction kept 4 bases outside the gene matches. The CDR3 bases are TGTGCCAGCAGCTCGGACAGGATGAGCACAGATACGCAGTATTTT. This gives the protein CASSSDRMSTDTQYF. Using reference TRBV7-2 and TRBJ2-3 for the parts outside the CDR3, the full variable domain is GAGVSQSPSNKVTEKGKDVELRCDPISGHTALYWYRQSLGQGLEFLIYFQGNSAPDKSGLPSDRFSAERTGGSVSTLTIQRTQQEDSAVYLCASSSDRMSTDTQYFGPGTRLTVL.

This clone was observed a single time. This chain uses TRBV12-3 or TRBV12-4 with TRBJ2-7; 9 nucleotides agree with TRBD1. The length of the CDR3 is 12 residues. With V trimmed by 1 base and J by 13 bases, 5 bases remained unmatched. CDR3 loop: CASSLGTGVLYF. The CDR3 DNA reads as TGTGCCAGCAGTTTAGGGACAGGGGTTCTCTACTTC.

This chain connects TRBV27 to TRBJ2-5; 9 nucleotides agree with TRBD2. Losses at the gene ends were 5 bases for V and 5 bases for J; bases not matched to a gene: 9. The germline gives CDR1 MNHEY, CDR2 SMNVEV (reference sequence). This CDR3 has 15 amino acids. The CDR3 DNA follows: TGTGCCAGCAGTGCCTTAGAGCGGGGGGAGGAGACCCAGTACTTC. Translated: CASSALERGEETQYF.

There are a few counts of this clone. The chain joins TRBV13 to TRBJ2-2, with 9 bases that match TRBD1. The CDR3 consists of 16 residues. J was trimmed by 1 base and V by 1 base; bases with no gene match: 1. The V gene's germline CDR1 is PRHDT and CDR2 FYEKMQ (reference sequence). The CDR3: CASSLVDRGNTGELFF. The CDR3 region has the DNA TGTGCCAGCAGCTTAGTGGACAGGGGGAACACCGGGGAGCTGTTTTTT.